One T cell receptor beta chain is described in this entry. Germline V lookup: CDR1 GTSNPN, CDR2 SVGIG (reference sequence). CDR3 length: 19 amino acids. Between the trimmed V and J ends, which lost 0 bases and 1 base, there was a span of 22 bases. Individuals drawn from around 24 US areas were roughly 18 to 95 years old. Someone with COVID-19 had been met by exposed participants within 2 weeks before study entry. Original processing methods: Reference gene primers were amplified, and this amplification served to estimate nucleated cell counts. Using immunoSEQ multiplex PCR, the repertoire was profiled, and TCRdb retains in-frame clones only, with some absent. D and trimming were read from the DNA, whereas the V and J calls and clone size are those reported in that table. The sample lists 250,000 or so clones, 75% to 95% occurring once. This sample is part of a study of blood T cell repertoires in COVID-19.

Sequencing input: PBMCs or T cells enriched from blood (not recorded which). The clonotype comes from a man aged 40-49 years who had been exposed to COVID-19. The chain joins TRBV30 to TRBJ1-5; D is uncertain. CDR3 coding DNA: TGTGCCTGGAGTGTCCAAAGCCCGGGAGGGTGGGCGAGCAATCAGCCCCAGCATTTT. It encodes CAWSVQSPGGWASNQPQHF.